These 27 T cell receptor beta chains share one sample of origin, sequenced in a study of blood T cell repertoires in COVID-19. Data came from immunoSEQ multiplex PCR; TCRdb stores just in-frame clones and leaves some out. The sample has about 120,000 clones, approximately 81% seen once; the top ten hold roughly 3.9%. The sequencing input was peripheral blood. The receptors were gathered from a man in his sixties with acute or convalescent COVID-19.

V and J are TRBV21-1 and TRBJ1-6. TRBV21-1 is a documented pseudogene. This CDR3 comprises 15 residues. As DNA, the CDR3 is TGTGCCAGCAGCCCCCAAGGGGGGGACCATTCACCCCTCCACTTT. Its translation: CASSPQGGDHSPLHF.

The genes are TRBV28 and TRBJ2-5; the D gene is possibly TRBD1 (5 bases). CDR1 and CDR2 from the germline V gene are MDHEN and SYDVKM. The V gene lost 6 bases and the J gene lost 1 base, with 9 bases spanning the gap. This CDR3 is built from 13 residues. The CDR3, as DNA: TGTGCCAGCAGGGTTGGGGCCCAAGAGACCCAGTACTTC. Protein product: CASRVGAQETQYF.

The CDR3, as DNA: TGTGCCAGCAGATCGGGGGGCGACGTAAATGAGCAGTTCTTC. It codes for CASRSGGDVNEQFF. The chain combines TRBV6-5 with TRBJ2-1, with TRBD2 as a possible D gene (7 bases). This CDR3 region has 14 residues. V lost 6 bases and J 7 bases, leaving 16 bases between the germline ends. CDR1 is MNHEY and CDR2 is SVGAGI in the germline V gene.

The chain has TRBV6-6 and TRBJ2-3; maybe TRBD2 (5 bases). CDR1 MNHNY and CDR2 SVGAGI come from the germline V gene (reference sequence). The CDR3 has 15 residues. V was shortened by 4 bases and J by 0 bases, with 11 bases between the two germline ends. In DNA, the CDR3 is TGTGCCAGCAGTTCTAGCTACGGAAGCACAGATACGCAGTATTTT. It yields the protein CASSSSYGSTDTQYF.

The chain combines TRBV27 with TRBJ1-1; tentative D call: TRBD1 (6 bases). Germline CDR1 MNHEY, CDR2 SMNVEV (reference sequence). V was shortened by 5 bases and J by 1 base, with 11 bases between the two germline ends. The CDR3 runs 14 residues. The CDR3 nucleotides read TGTGCCAGCAGTAAGGAACAGGGGAACACTGAAGCTTTCTTT. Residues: CASSKEQGNTEAFF.

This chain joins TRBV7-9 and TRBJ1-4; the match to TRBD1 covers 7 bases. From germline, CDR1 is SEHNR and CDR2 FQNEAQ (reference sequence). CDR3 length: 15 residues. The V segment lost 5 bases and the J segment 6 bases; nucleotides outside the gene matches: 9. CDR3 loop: CASSPLQGIDEKLFF. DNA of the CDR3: TGTGCCAGCAGCCCTTTACAGGGGATAGATGAAAAACTGTTTTTT.

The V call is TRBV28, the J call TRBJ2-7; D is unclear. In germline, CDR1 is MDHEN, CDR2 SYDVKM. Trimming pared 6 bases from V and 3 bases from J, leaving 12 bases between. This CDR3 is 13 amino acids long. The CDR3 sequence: CASRYPSGYEQYF. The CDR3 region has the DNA TGTGCCAGCAGATACCCATCAGGCTACGAGCAGTACTTC.

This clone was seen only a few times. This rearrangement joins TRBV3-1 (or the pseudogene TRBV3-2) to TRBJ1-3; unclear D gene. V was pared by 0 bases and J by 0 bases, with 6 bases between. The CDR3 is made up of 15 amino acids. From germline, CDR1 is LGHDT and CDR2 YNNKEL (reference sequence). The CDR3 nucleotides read TGTGCCAGCAGCCAAGATCAGAACTCTGGAAACACCATATATTTT. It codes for CASSQDQNSGNTIYF.

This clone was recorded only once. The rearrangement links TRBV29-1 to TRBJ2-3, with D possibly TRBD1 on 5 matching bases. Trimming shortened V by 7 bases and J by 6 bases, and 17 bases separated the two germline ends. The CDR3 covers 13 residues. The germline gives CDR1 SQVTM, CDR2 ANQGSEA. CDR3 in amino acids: CSALPGLVDTQYF. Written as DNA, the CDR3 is TGCAGCGCCCTCCCAGGGCTCGTCGATACGCAGTATTTT.

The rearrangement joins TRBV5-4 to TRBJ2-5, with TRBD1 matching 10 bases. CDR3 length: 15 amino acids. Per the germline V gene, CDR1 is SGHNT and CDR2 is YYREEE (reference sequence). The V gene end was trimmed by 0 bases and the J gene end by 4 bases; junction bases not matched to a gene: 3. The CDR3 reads CASSLGTGGGETQYF. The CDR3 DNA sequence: TGTGCCAGCAGCTTGGGGACAGGGGGAGGAGAGACCCAGTACTTC.

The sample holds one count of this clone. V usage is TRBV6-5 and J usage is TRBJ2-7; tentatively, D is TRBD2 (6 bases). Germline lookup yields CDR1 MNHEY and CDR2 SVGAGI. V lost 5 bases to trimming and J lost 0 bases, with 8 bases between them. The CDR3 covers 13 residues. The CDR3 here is CASSRGDSYEQYF. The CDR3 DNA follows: TGTGCCAGCAGTCGCGGGGACTCCTACGAGCAGTACTTC.

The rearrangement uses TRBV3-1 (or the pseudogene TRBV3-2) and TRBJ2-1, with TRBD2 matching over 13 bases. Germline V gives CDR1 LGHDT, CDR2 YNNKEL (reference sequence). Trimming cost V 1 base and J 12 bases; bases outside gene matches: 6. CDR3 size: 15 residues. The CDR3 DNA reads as TGTGCCAGCAGCCAAGGGACTAGCGGGGGCAGTGGGCAGTTCTTC. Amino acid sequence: CASSQGTSGGSGQFF.

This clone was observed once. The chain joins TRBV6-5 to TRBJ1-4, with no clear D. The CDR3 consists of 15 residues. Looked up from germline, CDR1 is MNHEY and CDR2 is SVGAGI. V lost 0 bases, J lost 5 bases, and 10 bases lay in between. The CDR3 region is CASSYSIGGNEKLFF. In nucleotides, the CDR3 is TGTGCCAGCAGTTACTCGATTGGAGGGAATGAAAAACTGTTTTTT.

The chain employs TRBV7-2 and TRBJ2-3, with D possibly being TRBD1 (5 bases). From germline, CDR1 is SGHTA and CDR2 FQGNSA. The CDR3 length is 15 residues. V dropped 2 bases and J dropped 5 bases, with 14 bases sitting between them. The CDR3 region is CASSLTAGYQDTQYF. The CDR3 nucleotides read TGTGCCAGCAGCTTAACGGCAGGGTACCAAGATACGCAGTATTTT. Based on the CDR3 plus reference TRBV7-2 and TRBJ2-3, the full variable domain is GAGVSQSPSNKVTEKGKDVELRCDPISGHTALYWYRQSLGQGLEFLIYFQGNSAPDKSGLPSDRFSAERTGGSVSTLTIQRTQQEDSAVYLCASSLTAGYQDTQYFGPGTRLTVL.

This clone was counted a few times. The CDR3 loop reads CASSPSQGSYEQYF. The CDR3 DNA is TGCGCCAGCAGCCCGTCCCAGGGAAGTTACGAGCAGTACTTC. The rearrangement uses TRBV4-3 and TRBJ2-7; D possibly corresponds to TRBD1 (5 bases). Trimming pared 4 bases from V and 4 bases from J, leaving 14 bases between. The CDR3 contains 14 residues. Germline-derived CDR1 and CDR2 are LGHNA and YSLEER.

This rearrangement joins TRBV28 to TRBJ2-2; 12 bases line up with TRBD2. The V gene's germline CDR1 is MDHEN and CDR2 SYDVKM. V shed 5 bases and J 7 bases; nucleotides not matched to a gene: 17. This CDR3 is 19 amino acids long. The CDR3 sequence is CASSPIKRLAGERVGELFF. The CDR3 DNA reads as TGTGCCAGCAGTCCTATTAAAAGACTAGCGGGAGAAAGGGTCGGGGAGCTGTTTTTT. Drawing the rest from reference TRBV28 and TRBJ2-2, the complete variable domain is DVKVTQSSRYLVKRTGEKVFLECVQDMDHENMFWYRQDPGLGLRLIYFSYDVKMKEKGDIPEGYSVSREKKERFSLILESASTNQTSMYLCASSPIKRLAGERVGELFFGEGSRLTVL.

The CDR3 DNA reads as TGTGCCAGCACCTCCCCGACTAGCGGCCTGAGCTCCTACAATGAGCAGTTCTTC. As protein: CASTSPTSGLSSYNEQFF. The rearrangement links TRBV5-4 to TRBJ2-1; 9 bases align to TRBD2. This CDR3 is built from 18 residues. Germline values: CDR1 SGHNT, CDR2 YYREEE (reference sequence). Trimming at V came to 6 bases and at J to 0 bases, leaving 13 bases not matched to a gene. Based on the CDR3 plus reference TRBV5-4 and TRBJ2-1, the full variable domain is ETGVTQSPTHLIKTRGQQVTLRCSSQSGHNTVSWYQQALGQGPQFIFQYYREEENGRGNFPPRFSGLQFPNYSSELNVNALELDDSALYLCASTSPTSGLSSYNEQFFGPGTRLTVL.

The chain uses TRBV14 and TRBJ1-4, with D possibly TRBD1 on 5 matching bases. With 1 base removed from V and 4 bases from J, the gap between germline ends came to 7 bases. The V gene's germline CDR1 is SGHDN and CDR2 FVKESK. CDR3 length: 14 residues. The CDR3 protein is CASSQAGNNEKLFF. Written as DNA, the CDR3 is TGTGCCAGCAGCCAAGCAGGGAATAATGAAAAACTGTTTTTT. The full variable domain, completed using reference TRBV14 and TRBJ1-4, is EAGVTQFPSHSVIEKGQTVTLRCDPISGHDNLYWYRRVMGKEIKFLLHFVKESKQDESGMPNNRFLAERTGGTYSTLKVQPAELEDSGVYFCASSQAGNNEKLFFGSGTQLSVL.

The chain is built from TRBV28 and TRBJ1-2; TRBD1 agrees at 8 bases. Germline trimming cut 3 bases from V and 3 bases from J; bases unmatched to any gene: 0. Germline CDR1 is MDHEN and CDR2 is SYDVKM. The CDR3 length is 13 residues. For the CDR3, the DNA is TGTGCCAGCAGTTTGGACAGGGACTATGGCTACACCTTC. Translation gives CASSLDRDYGYTF.

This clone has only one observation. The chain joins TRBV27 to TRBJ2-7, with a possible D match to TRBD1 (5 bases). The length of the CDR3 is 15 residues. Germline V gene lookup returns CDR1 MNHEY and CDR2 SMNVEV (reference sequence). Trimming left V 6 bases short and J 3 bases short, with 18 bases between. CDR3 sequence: CASRRKQESSYEQYF. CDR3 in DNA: TGTGCCAGCAGGCGAAAACAGGAGTCTAGCTACGAGCAGTACTTC.

CDR3 amino acids: CASSFVGAYNEQFF. As DNA, the CDR3 is TGTGCCAGCAGTTTCGTGGGGGCGTACAATGAGCAGTTCTTC. The rearrangement uses TRBV5-4 and TRBJ2-1, with D possibly TRBD1 on 6 matching bases. The CDR3 runs to 14 residues. The germline V and J ends were trimmed by 5 bases and 4 bases, with 13 bases remaining between them. Germline loops: CDR1 SGHNT, CDR2 YYREEE (reference sequence).

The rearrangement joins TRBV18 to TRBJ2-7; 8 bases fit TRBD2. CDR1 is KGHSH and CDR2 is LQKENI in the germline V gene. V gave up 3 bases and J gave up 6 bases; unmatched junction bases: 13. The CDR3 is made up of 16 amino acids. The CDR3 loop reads CASSPLMGGSGGEQYF. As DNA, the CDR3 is TGTGCCAGCTCACCTCTGATGGGGGGCAGCGGGGGCGAGCAGTACTTC. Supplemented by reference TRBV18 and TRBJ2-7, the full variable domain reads NAGVMQNPRHLVRRRGQEARLRCSPMKGHSHVYWYRQLPEEGLKFMVYLQKENIIDESGMPKERFSAEFPKEGPSILRIQQVVRGDSAAYFCASSPLMGGSGGEQYFGPGTRLTVT.

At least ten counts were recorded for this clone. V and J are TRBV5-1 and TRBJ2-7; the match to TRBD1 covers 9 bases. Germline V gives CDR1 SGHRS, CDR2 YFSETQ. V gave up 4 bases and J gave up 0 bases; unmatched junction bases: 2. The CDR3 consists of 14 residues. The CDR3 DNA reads TGCGCCAGCAGCATACAGGGGGCCTCCTACGAGCAGTACTTC. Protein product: CASSIQGASYEQYF.

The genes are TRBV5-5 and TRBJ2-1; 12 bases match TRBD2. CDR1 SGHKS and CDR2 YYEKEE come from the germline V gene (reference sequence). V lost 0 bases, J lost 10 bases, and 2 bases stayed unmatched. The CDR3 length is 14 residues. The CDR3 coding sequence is TGTGCCAGCAGCTTGGGAGGACTAGCGGGAGAGCAGTTCTTC. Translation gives CASSLGGLAGEQFF.

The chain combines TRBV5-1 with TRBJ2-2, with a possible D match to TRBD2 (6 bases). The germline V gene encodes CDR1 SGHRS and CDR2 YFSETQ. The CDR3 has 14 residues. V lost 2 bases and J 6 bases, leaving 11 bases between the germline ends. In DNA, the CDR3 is TGCGCCAGCAGCTTTCGAACTAGCTCCGGGGAGCTGTTTTTT. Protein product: CASSFRTSSGELFF. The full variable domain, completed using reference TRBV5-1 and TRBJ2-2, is KAGVTQTPRYLIKTRGQQVTLSCSPISGHRSVSWYQQTPGQGLQFLFEYFSETQRNKGNFPGRFSGRQFSNSRSEMNVSTLELGDSALYLCASSFRTSSGELFFGEGSRLTVL.

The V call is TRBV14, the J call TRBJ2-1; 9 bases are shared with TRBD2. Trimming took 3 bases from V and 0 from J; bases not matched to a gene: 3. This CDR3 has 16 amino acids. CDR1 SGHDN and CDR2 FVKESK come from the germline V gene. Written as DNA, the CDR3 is TGTGCCAGCAGCCATGCGGGAGGGTTCTCCTACAATGAGCAGTTCTTC. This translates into CASSHAGGFSYNEQFF.

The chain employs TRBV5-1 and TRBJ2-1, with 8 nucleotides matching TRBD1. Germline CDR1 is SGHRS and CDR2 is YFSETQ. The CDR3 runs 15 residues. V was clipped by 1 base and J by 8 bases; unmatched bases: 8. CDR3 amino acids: CASSLQGAFGDEQFF. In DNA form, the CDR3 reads TGCGCCAGCAGCTTGCAGGGGGCCTTCGGGGATGAGCAGTTCTTC.